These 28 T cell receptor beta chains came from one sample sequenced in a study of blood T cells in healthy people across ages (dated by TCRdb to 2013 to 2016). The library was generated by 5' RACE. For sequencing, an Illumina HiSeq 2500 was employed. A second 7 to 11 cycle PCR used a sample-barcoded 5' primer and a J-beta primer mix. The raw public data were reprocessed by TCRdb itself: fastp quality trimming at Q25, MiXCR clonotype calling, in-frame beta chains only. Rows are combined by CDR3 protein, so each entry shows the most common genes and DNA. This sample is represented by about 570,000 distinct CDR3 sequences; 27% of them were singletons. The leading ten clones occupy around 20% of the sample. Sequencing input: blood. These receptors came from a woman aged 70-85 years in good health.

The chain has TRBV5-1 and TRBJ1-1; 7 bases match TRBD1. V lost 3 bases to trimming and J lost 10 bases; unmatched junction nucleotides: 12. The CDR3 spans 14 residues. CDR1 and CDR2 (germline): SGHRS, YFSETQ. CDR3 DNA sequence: TGCGCCAGCAGCTCCTCCGGGACAGCTGGGGGAGCTTTCTTT. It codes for CASSSSGTAGGAFF.

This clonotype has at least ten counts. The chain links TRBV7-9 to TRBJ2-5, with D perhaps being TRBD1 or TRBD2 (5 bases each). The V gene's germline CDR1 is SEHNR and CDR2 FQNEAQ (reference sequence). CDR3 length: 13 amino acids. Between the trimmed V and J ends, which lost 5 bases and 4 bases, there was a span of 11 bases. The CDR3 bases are TGTGCCAGCAGCCGGGGCTCGCTAGAGACCCAGTACTTC. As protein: CASSRGSLETQYF.

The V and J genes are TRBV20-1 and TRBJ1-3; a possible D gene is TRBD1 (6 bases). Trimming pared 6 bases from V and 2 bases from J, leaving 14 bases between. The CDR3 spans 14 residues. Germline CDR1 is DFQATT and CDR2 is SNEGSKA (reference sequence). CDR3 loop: CSAPDSGPGNTIYF. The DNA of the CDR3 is TGCAGTGCACCGGACAGCGGCCCTGGAAACACCATATATTTT.

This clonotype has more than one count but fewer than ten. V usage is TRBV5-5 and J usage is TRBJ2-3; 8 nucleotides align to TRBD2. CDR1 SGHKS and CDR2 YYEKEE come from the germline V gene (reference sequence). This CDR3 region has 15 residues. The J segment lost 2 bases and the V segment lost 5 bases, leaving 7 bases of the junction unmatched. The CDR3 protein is CASSNPGGHTDTQYF. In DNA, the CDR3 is TGTGCCAGCAGTAACCCGGGGGGGCACACAGATACGCAGTATTTT.

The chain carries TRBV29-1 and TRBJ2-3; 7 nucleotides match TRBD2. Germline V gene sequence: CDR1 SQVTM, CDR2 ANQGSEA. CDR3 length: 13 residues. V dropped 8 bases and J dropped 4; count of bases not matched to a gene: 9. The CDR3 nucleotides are TGCAGCCCCGGATGGGGGGGGGCAGATACGCAGTATTTT. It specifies CSPGWGGADTQYF.

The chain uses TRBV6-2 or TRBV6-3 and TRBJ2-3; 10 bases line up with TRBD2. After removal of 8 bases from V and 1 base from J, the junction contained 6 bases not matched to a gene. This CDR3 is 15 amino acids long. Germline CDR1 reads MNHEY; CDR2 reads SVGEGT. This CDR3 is CASELAGRRTDTQYF. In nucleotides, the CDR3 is TGTGCCAGCGAACTAGCGGGGCGACGCACAGATACGCAGTATTTT.

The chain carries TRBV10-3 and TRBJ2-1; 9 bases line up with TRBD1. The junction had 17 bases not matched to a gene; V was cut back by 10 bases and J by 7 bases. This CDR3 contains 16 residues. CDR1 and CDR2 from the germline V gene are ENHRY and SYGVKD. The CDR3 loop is CATKRQGEVRRNEQFF. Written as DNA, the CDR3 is TGTGCCACGAAGAGACAGGGGGAAGTGAGGAGGAATGAGCAGTTCTTC.

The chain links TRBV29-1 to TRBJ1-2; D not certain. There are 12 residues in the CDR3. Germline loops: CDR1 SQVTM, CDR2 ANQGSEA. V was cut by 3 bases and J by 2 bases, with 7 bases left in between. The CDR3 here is CSVDHGNYGYTF. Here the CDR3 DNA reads TGCAGCGTTGATCACGGGAACTATGGCTACACCTTC.

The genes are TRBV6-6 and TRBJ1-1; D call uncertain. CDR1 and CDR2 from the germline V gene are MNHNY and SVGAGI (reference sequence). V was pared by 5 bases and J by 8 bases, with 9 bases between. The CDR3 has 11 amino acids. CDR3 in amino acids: CASSVRAEAFF. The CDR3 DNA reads TGTGCCAGCAGTGTGCGTGCCGAAGCTTTCTTT.

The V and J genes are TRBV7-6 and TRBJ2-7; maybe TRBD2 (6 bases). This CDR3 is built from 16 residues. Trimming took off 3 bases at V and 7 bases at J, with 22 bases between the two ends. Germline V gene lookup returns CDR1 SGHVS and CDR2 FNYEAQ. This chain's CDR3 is CASSFGFGGRRGEQYF. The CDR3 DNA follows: TGTGCCAGCAGCTTTGGGTTTGGGGGAAGGAGGGGAGAGCAGTACTTC. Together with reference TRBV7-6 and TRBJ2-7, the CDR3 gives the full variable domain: GAGVSQSPRYKVTKRGQDVALRCDPISGHVSLYWYRQALGQGPEFLTYFNYEAQQDKSGLPNDRFSAERPEGSISTLTIQRTEQRDSAMYRCASSFGFGGRRGEQYFGPGTRLTVT.

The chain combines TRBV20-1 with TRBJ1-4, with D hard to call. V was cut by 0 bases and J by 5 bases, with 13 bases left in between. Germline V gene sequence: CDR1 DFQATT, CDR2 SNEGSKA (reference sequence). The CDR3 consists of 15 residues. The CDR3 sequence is CSARDSRAANEKLFF. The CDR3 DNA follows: TGCAGTGCTAGAGATTCGAGGGCAGCGAATGAAAAACTGTTTTTT.

CDR3 region: CSARVRQMNTEAFF. The CDR3 coding sequence is TGCAGTGCTAGAGTGCGACAGATGAACACTGAAGCTTTCTTT. The chain employs TRBV20-1 and TRBJ1-1, with D possibly matching TRBD1 (5 bases). V lost 1 base and J 0 bases, leaving 9 bases between the germline ends. CDR1 and CDR2 from the germline V gene are DFQATT and SNEGSKA (reference sequence). The CDR3 totals 14 residues.

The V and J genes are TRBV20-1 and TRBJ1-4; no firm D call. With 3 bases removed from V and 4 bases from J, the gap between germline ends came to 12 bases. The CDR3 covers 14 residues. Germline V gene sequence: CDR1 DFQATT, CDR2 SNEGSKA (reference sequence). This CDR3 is CSARRQSFNEKLFF. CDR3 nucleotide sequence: TGCAGTGCTAGGCGGCAGAGCTTTAATGAAAAACTGTTTTTT.

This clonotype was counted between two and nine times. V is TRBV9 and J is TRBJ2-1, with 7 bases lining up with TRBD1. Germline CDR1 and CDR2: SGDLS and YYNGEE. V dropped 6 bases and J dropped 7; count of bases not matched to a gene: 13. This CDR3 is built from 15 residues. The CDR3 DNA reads TGTGCCAGCAAGGGGGCCCCCCCCTCGGGGAATGAGCAGTTCTTC. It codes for CASKGAPPSGNEQFF.

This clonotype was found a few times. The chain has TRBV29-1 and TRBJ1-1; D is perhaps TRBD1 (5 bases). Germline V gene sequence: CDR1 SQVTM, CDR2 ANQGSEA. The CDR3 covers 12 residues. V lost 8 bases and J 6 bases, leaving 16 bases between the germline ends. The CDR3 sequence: CSCSRGGAEAFF. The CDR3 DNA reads TGCAGCTGTTCCCGGGGGGGGGCTGAAGCTTTCTTT. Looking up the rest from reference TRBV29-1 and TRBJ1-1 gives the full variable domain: SAVISQKPSRDICQRGTSLTIQCQVDSQVTMMFWYRQQPGQSLTLIATANQGSEATYESGFVIDKFPISRPNLTFSTLTVSNMSPEDSSIYLCSCSRGGAEAFFGQGTRLTVV.

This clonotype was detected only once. The CDR3, as DNA: TGTGCCAGCAGTTATCTGGCGACAAGCTACGAGCAGTACTTC. Translating it yields CASSYLATSYEQYF. The gene calls are TRBV6-2 or TRBV6-3 and TRBJ2-7; D is unclear. Germline V gives CDR1 MNHEY, CDR2 SVGEGT. This CDR3 has 14 residues. V lost 3 bases to trimming and J lost 3 bases, with 12 bases between them.

In DNA form, the CDR3 reads TGCAGCGTTGAAGACGAAGGTGGGACCCAGTACTTC. This codes for CSVEDEGGTQYF. The chain employs TRBV29-1 and TRBJ2-5; D remains ambiguous. Trimming cost V 0 bases and J 7 bases, with 9 bases left between them. The CDR3 spans 12 residues. In germline, CDR1 is SQVTM, CDR2 ANQGSEA.

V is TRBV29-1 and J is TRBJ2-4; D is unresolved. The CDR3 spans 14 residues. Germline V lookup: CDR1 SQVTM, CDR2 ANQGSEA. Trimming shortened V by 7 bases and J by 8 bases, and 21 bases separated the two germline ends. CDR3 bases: TGCAGCGCCTCCGAGTTCCTGGAAGTGGACATTCAGTACTTC. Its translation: CSASEFLEVDIQYF.

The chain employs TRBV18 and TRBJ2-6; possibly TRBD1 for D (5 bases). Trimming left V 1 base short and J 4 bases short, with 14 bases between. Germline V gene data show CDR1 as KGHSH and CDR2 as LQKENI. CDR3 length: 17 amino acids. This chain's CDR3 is CASSPQGLPGGANVLTF. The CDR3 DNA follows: TGTGCCAGCTCACCACAGGGGCTTCCTGGAGGGGCCAACGTCCTGACTTTC.

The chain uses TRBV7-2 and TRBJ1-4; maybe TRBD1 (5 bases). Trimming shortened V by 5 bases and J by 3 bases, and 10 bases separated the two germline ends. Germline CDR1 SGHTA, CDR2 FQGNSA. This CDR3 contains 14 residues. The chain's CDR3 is CASSAQASNEKLFF. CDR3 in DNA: TGTGCCAGCAGCGCACAGGCCTCTAATGAAAAACTGTTTTTT.

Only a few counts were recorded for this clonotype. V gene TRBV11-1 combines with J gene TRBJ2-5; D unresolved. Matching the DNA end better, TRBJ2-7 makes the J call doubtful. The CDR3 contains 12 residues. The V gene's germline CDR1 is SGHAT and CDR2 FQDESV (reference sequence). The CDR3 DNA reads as TGTGCCAGCAGCCCCTCCCTCTACGAGCAGTACTTC. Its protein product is CASSPSLYEQYF.

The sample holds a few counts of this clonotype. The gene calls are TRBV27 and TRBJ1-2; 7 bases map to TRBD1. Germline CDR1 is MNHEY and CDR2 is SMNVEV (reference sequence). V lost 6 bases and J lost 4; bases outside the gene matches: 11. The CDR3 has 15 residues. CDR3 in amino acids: CASRIRDSPPYGYTF. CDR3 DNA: TGTGCCAGCAGAATCCGGGACAGCCCGCCCTATGGCTACACCTTC.

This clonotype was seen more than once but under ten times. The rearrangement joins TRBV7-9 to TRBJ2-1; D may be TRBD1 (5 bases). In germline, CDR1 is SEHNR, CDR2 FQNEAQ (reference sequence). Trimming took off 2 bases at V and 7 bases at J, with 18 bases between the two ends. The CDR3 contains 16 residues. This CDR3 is CASSLIRGRGRNEQFF. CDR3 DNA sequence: TGTGCCAGCAGCTTAATTAGGGGTCGTGGGCGTAATGAGCAGTTCTTC.

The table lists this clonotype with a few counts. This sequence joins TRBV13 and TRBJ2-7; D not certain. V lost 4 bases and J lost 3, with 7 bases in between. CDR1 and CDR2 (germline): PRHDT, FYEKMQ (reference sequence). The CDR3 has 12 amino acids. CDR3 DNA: TGTGCCAGCAGCTCCTACGACTACGAGCAGTACTTC. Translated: CASSSYDYEQYF.

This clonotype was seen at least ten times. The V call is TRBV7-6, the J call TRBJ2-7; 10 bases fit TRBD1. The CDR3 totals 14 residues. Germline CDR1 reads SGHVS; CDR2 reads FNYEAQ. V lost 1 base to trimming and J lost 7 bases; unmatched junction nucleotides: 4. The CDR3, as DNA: TGTGCCAGCAGCTTAGGGGGGACAGGGGAGGAGCAGTACTTC. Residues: CASSLGGTGEEQYF.

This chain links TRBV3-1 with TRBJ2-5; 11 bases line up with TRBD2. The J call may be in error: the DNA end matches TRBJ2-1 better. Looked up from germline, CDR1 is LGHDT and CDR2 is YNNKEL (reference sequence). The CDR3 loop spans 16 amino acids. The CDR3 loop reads CASSQVGASGRNEQFF. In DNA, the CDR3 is TGTGCCAGCAGCCAAGTAGGGGCTAGCGGGAGGAATGAGCAGTTCTTC.

Here the CDR3 DNA reads TGTGCCACCCTCAGGGGGTCCTACGAGCAGTACTTC. Residues: CATLRGSYEQYF. The chain joins TRBV10-3 to TRBJ2-7, with 7 bases matching TRBD1. The CDR3 spans 12 residues. Per germline, CDR1 ENHRY and CDR2 SYGVKD. J was trimmed by 1 base and V by 10 bases; bases with no gene match: 4.

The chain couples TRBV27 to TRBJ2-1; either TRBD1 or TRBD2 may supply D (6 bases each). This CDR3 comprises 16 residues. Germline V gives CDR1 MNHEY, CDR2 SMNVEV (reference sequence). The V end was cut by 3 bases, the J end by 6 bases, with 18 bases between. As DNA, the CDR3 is TGTGCCAGCAGTTTGAGACGGGGGCTAGCATCCAATGAGCAGTTCTTC. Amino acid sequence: CASSLRRGLASNEQFF.